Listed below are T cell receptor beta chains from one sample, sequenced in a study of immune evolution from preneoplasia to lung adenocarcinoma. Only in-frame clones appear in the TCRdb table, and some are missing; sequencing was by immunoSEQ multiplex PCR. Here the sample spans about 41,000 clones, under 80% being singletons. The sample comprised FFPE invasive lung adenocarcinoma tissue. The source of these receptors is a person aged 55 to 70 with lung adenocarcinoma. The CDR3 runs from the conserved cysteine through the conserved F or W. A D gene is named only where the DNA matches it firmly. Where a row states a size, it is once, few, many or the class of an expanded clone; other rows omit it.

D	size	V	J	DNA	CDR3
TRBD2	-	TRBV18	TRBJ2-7	TGTGCCAGCTCACCGGGAAGGACTAGCGGGAGGAGCTCCTACGAGCAGTACTTC	CASSPGRTSGRSSYEQYF
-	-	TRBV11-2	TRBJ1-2	TGTGCCAGCAGCCCAGTCCGGGTCCCATATGGCTACACCTTC	CASSPVRVPYGYTF
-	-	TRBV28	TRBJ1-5	TGTGCCAGCAGTCCACAGACGGGAAATCAGCCCCAGCATTTT	CASSPQTGNQPQHF
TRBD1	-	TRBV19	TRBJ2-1	TGTGCCAGTAGTCGGGACAGGGAGGGATCCTACAATGAGCAGTTCTTC	CASSRDREGSYNEQFF
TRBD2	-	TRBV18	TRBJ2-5	TGTGCCAGCTCACCAGTCGGACTAGTGGGGGAGACCCAGTACTTC	CASSPVGLVGETQYF
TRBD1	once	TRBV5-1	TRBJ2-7	TGCGCCAGCAGCTTCGGCCGGGACAGCTACGAGCAGTACTTC	CASSFGRDSYEQYF
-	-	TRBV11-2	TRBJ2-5	TGTGCCAGCAGCCGCACACCACAAGAAGAGACCCAGTACTTC	CASSRTPQEETQYF
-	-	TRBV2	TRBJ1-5	TGTGCCAGCAGTGAAGGTAATCAGCCCCAGCATTTT	CASSEGNQPQHF
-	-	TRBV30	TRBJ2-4	TGTGCCTGGGGAACGGGGTCCCTAGCCAAAAACATTCAGTACTTC	CAWGTGSLAKNIQYF
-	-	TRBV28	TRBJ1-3	TGTGCCAGCAGATTAAGGGGAAACACCATATATTTT	CASRLRGNTIYF
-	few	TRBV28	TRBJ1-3	TGTGCCAGCAGCTCGGTGGGGGTGGAGATATCTGGAAACACCATATATTTT	CASSSVGVEISGNTIYF
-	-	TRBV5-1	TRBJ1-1	TGCGCCAGCAGTCAAGCGAACACTGAAGCTTTCTTT	CASSQANTEAFF
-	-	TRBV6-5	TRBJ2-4	TGTGCCAGCAGTTACTCGCGGGGAGCCAAAAACATTCAGTACTTC	CASSYSRGAKNIQYF
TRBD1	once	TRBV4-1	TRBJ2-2	TGCGCCAGCAGCCGCGGTGGGGGACAGGGGGCGCCTGGGGAGCTGTTTTTT	CASSRGGGQGAPGELFF
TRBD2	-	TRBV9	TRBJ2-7	TGTGCCAGCAGCCCCCGGACTAGTTTGTACGAGCAGTACTTC	CASSPRTSLYEQYF
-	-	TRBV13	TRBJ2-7	TGTGCCAGCAGCCGGGTCCCAGGGGAGCAGTACTTC	CASSRVPGEQYF
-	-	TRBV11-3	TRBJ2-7	TGTGCCAGCAGCTTAGTCGAGTACGAGCAGTACTTC	CASSLVEYEQYF
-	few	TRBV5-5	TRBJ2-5	TGTGCCAGCAACTTCGTGGGGGAGACCCAGTACTTC	CASNFVGETQYF
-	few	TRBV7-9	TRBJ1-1	TGTGCCAGCAGCTTAGCCGGCAAAGCTTTCTTT	CASSLAGKAFF
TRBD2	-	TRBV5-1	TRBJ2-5	TGCGCCAGCAGCTGGACTAGTACGGGAGAGACCCAGTACTTC	CASSWTSTGETQYF
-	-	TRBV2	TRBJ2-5	TGTGCCACCGCGGCTATTGTAGAGACCCAGTACTTC	CATAAIVETQYF
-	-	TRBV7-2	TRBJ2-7	TGTGCCAGCAGCCCCTCACCTGCCTACGAGCAGTACTTC	CASSPSPAYEQYF
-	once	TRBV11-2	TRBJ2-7	TGTGCCAGCAGCTTACTAAGCGGTAACTCCTACGAGCAGTACTTC	CASSLLSGNSYEQYF
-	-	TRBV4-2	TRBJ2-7	TGTGCCAGCAGCCAAGATAGGGCAGGCGGCGAGCAGTACTTC	CASSQDRAGGEQYF
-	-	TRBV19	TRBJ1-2	TGTGCCAGTCATCCACAGGGAGAGGGAGGCTACACCTTC	CASHPQGEGGYTF
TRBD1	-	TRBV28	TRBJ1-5	TGTGCCAGCAGGAAAGACAGGGTAGATCAGCCCCAGCATTTT	CASRKDRVDQPQHF
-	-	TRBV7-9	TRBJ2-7	TGTGCCAGCAGCCTGAAGCCACCGGTGTCTGACGAGCAGTACTTC	CASSLKPPVSDEQYF
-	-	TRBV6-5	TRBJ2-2	TGTGCCAGCAGTTACATGAACACCGGGGAGCTGTTTTTT	CASSYMNTGELFF
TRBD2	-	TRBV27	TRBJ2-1	TGTGCCAGCAGTTGGTCTAGCGGGAGCGATGAGCAGTTCTTC	CASSWSSGSDEQFF
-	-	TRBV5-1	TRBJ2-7	TGCGCCAGCAGCTTGAACAGCCACGAGCAGTACTTC	CASSLNSHEQYF
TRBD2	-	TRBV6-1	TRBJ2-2	TGTGCCAGCAGTGAAGCCCCGGGAGGAGAAACCGGGGAGCTGTTTTTT	CASSEAPGGETGELFF
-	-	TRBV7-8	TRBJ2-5	TGTGCCAGCAGCTTGGGGTTGGAGCGGTTCCAAGAGACCCAGTACTTC	CASSLGLERFQETQYF
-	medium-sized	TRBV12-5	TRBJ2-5	TGTGCTAGTGGTCCATCTACCGGGAGTACGGAGGCCCAGTACTTC	CASGPSTGSTEAQYF
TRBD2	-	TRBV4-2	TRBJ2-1	TGTGCCAGCAGCCAACGGGGGGTGATCAATGAGCAGTTCTTC	CASSQRGVINEQFF
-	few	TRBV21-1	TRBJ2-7	TGTGCCAGCAGCAAAGGAAGTGATTCCTACGAGCAGTACTTC	CASSKGSDSYEQYF
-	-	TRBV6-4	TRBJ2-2	TGTGCCAGCAGTGACTCTAGAGAGACCGGGGAGCTGTTTTTT	CASSDSRETGELFF
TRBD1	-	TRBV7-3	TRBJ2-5	TGTGCCAGCAGCCTGGGACAGGGGGCTCAAGAGACCCAGTACTTC	CASSLGQGAQETQYF
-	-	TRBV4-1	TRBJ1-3	TGCGCCAGCAGCCAAGATCCAAGCCTCAGCTCTGGAAACACCATATATTTT	CASSQDPSLSSGNTIYF
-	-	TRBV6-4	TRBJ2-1	TGTGCCAGCAGTGACGAGGTGTACAATGAGCAGTTCTTC	CASSDEVYNEQFF
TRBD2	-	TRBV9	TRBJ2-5	TGTGCCAGCAGCCCCCATCACCCGGGACTAGCGGGAGGTGAGACCCAGTACTTC	CASSPHHPGLAGGETQYF
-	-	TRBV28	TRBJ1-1	TGTGCCAGCAGTCCATGGGTAAGGGGCTCCAAGAACACTGAAGCTTTCTTT	CASSPWVRGSKNTEAFF
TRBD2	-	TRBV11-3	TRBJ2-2	TGTGCCAGCAGCCGCCCGGGAGGGAACACCGGGGAGCTGTTTTTT	CASSRPGGNTGELFF
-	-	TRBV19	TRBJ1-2	TGTGCCAGTAGTATAGCCAACGGGTGGAGCTCGGGCTATGGCTACACCTTC	CASSIANGWSSGYGYTF
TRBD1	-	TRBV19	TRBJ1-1	TGTGCCAGTAGTACTCCTCGGACAGGGGGTAATGAAGCTTTCTTT	CASSTPRTGGNEAFF
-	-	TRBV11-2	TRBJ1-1	TGTGCCAGCAGCTTTGGCGGGAACACTGAAGCTTTCTTT	CASSFGGNTEAFF
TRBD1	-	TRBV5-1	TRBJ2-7	TGCGCCAGCAGCTCCCGGGACAGGGGCTCCTACGAGCAGTACTTC	CASSSRDRGSYEQYF
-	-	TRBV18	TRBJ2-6	TGTGCCAGCTCATTCGGCGGGACGGCGGGGGCCAACGTCCTGACTTTC	CASSFGGTAGANVLTF
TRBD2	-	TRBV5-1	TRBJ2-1	TGCGCCAGCAGCTTGTTGGCTAGCGGGAGTTTCGGTGAGCAGTTCTTC	CASSLLASGSFGEQFF
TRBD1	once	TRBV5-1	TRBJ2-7	TGCGCCAGCAGCCCCGACAGGGGCCTCCCCGAGTCCTACGAGCAGTACTTC	CASSPDRGLPESYEQYF
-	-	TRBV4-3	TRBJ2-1	TGCGCCAGCAGCCTCTACTTAGCGGTCCTCCCCTACAATGAGCAGTTCTTC	CASSLYLAVLPYNEQFF
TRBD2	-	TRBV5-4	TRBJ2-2	TGTGCCAGCAGCTTAGGGGCCACGGGGAGGGGGAACACCGGGGAGCTGTTTTTT	CASSLGATGRGNTGELFF